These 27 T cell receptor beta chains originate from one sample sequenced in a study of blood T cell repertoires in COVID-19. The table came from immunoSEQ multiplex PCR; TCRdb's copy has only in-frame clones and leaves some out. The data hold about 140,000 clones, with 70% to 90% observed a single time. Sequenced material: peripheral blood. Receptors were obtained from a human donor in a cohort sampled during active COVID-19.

CDR3 nucleotide sequence: TGTGCCACCAGTGATTTGCGGGGCACCGGGGAGCTGTTTTTT. It codes for CATSDLRGTGELFF. This chain uses TRBV24-1 with TRBJ2-2; tentative D call: TRBD2 (5 bases). Per the germline V gene, CDR1 is KGHDR and CDR2 is SFDVKD. The CDR3 is made up of 14 amino acids. The V end lost 0 bases, the J end lost 4 bases, and 5 bases lay between the germline ends.

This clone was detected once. CDR3 amino acids: CASSSQQGGRTDTQYF. The DNA for the CDR3 is TGTGCCAGCAGCTCGCAACAGGGGGGAAGAACAGATACGCAGTATTTT. The rearrangement uses TRBV3-1 (or the pseudogene TRBV3-2) and TRBJ2-3, with TRBD1 identical over 8 bases. Germline assignment: CDR1 LGHDT and CDR2 YNNKEL (reference sequence). This CDR3 spans 16 amino acids. V lost 5 bases, J lost 3 bases, and 10 bases stayed unmatched.

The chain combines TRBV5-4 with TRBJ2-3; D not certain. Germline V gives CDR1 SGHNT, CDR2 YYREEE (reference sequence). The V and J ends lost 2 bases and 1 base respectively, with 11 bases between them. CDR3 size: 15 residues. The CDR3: CASSFSHTGTDTQYF. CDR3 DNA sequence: TGTGCCAGCAGCTTCTCTCATACTGGCACAGATACGCAGTATTTT.

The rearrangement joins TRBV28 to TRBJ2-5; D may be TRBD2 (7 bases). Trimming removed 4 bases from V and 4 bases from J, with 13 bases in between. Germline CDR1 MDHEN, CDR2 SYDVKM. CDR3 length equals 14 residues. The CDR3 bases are TGTGCCAGCAGTTCCCCGGGGGGCGGAGAGACCCAGTACTTC. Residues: CASSSPGGGETQYF.

The CDR3 DNA follows: TGTGCCAGCAGGGGACTAGCGGGAGGGCGGGCCTACAATGAGCAGTTCTTC. This translates into CASRGLAGGRAYNEQFF. This chain links TRBV28 with TRBJ2-1, with TRBD2 matching 16 bases. The V segment lost 6 bases and the J segment 2 bases; nucleotides outside the gene matches: 4. CDR3 length equals 17 residues. CDR1 is MDHEN and CDR2 is SYDVKM in the germline V gene.

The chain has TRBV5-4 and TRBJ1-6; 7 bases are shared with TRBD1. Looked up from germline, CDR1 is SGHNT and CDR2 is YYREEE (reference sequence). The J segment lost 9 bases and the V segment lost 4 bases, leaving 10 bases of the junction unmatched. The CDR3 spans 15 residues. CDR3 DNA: TGTGCCAGCAGCGTGACAGGGTCCCCTGGTTCACCCCTCCACTTT. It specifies CASSVTGSPGSPLHF.

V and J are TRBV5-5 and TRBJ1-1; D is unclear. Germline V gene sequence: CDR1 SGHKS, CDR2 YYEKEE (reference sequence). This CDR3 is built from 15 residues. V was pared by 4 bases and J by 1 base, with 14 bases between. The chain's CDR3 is CASSLTAGRNTEAFF. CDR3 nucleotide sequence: TGTGCCAGCAGCCTGACCGCAGGTAGGAACACTGAAGCTTTCTTT. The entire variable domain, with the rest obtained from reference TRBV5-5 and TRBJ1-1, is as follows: DAGVTQSPTHLIKTRGQQVTLRCSPISGHKSVSWYQQVLGQGPQFIFQYYEKEERGRGNFPDRFSARQFPNYSSELNVNALLLGDSALYLCASSLTAGRNTEAFFGQGTRLTVV.

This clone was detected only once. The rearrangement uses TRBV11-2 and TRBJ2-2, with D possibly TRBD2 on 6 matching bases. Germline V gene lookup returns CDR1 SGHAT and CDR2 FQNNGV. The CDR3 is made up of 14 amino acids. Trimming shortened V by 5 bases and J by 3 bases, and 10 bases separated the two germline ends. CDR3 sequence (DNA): TGTGCCAGCAGCCCGGAGGGGTACACCGGGGAGCTGTTTTTT. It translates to CASSPEGYTGELFF.

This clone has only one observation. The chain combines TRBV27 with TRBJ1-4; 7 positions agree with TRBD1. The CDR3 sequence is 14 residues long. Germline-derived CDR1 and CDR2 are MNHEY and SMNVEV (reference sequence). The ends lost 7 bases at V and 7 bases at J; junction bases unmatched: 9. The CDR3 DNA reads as TGTGCCAGCAAGGGTTTGACAGGGAGTGAAAAACTGTTTTTT. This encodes CASKGLTGSEKLFF.

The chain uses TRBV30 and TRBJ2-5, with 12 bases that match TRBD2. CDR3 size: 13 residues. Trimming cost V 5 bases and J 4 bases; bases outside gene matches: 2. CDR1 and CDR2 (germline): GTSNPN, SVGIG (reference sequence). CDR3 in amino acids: CAWASGRVETQYF. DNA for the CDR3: TGTGCCTGGGCTAGCGGGAGGGTAGAGACCCAGTACTTC.

The CDR3 nucleotides are TGTGCCAGCAGCTCTAGCGGGGGCGTAGATACGCAGTATTTT. Amino acids: CASSSSGGVDTQYF. V and J are TRBV7-9 and TRBJ2-3; 10 nucleotides match TRBD2. Trimming at V came to 4 bases and at J to 5 bases, leaving 3 bases not matched to a gene. This CDR3 is built from 14 residues. The germline V gene has CDR1 SEHNR and CDR2 FQNEAQ (reference sequence).

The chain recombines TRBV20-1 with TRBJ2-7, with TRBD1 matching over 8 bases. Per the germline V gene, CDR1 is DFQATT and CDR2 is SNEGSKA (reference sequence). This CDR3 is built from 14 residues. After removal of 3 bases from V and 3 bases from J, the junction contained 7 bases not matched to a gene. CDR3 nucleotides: TGCAGTGCTAGTGTTGGGACAGGCCACTACGAGCAGTACTTC. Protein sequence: CSASVGTGHYEQYF.

CDR3 DNA sequence: TGTGCCAGCAGCCCCGGAGAGGGTTATACGCAGTATTTT. It codes for CASSPGEGYTQYF. The chain uses TRBV11-3 and TRBJ2-3, with a possible D match to TRBD2 (5 bases). The germline V and J ends were trimmed by 5 bases and 7 bases, with 13 bases remaining between them. This CDR3 region has 13 residues. CDR1 is SGHNT, CDR2 YENEEA, per germline.

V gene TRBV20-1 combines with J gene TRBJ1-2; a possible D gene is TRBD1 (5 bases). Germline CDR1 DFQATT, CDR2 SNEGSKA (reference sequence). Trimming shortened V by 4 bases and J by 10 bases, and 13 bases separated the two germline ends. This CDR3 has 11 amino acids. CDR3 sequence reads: CSATRQTAYTF. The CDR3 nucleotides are TGCAGTGCTACTCGACAGACCGCCTACACCTTC.

CDR3 residues: CASSQDLTENYGYTF. DNA for the CDR3: TGTGCCAGCAGCCAAGATTTGACAGAAAACTATGGCTACACCTTC. This sequence joins TRBV14 and TRBJ1-2; D is possibly TRBD1 (5 bases). V was pared by 0 bases and J by 2 bases, with 10 bases between. This CDR3 has 15 residues. Germline V gene data show CDR1 as SGHDN and CDR2 as FVKESK.

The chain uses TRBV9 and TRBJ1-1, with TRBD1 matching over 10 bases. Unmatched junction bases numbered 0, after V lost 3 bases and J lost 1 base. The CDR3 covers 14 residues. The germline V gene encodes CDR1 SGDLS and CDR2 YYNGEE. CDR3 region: CASSGDRGNTEAFF. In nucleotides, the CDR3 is TGTGCCAGCAGCGGGGACAGGGGGAACACTGAAGCTTTCTTT.

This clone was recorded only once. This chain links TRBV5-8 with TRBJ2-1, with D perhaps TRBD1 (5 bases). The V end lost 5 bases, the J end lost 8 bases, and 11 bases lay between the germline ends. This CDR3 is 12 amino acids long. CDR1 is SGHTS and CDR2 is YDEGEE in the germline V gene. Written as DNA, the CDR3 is TGTGCCAGCAGTCGACAGTGGGATGAGCAGTTCTTC. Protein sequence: CASSRQWDEQFF. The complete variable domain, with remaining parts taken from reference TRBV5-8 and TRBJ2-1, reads EAGVTQSPTHLIKTRGQQATLRCSPISGHTSVYWYQQALGLGLQFLLWYDEGEERNRGNFPPRFSGRQFPNYSSELNVNALELEDSALYLCASSRQWDEQFFGPGTRLTVL.

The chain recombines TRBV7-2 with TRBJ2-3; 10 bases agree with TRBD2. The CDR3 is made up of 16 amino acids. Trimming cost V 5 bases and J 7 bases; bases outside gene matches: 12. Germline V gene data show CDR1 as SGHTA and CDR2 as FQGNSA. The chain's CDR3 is CASSIPSGRVAHTQYF. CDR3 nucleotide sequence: TGTGCCAGCAGCATTCCGAGCGGGAGGGTCGCTCATACGCAGTATTTT.

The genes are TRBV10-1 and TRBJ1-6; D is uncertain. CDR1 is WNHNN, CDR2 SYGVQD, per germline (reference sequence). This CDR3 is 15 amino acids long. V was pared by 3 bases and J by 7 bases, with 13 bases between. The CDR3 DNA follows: TGCGCCAGCAGTGAAAACCTGGGGAGGAATTCACCCCTCCACTTT. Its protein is CASSENLGRNSPLHF.

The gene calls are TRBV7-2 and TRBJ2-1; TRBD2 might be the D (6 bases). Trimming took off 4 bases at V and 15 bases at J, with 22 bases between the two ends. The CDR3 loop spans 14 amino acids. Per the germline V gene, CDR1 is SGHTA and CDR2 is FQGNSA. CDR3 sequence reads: CASSSYTSSSTGFF. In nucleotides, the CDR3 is TGTGCCAGCAGCTCCTACACTAGCTCCAGCACGGGGTTCTTC.

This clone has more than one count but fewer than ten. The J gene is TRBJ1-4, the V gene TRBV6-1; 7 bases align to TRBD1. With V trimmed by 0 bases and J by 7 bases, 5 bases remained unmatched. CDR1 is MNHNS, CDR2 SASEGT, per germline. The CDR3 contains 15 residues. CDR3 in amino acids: CASSEARTGGEKLFF. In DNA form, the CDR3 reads TGTGCCAGCAGTGAAGCTCGGACAGGTGGTGAAAAACTGTTTTTT.

CDR3 loop: CAISASPGYEQYF. As DNA, the CDR3 is TGTGCCATCAGTGCTTCCCCGGGGTACGAGCAGTACTTC. The chain joins TRBV10-3 to TRBJ2-7; D is perhaps TRBD2 (5 bases). V gave up 4 bases and J gave up 4 bases, with 11 bases separating them. Looked up from germline, CDR1 is ENHRY and CDR2 is SYGVKD. The CDR3 contains 13 residues.

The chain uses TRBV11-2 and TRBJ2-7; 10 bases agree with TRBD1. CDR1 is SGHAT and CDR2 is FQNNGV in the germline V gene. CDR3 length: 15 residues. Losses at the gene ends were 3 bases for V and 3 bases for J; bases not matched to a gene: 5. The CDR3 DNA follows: TGTGCCAGCAGCTTTGGACAGGGGGGTAGCTACGAGCAGTACTTC. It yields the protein CASSFGQGGSYEQYF.

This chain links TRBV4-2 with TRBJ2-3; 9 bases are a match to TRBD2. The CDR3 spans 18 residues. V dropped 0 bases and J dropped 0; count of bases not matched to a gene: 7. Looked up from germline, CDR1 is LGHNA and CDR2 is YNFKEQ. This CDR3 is CASSQERLAGWSTDTQYF. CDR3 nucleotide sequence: TGTGCCAGCAGCCAAGAACGGCTAGCGGGATGGAGCACAGATACGCAGTATTTT.

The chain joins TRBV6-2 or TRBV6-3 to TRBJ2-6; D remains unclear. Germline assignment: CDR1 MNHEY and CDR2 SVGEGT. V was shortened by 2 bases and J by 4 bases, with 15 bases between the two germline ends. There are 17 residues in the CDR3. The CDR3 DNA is TGTGCCAGCAGTTACGGTCCCAGCGTTTCGGGGGCCAACGTCCTGACTTTC. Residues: CASSYGPSVSGANVLTF.

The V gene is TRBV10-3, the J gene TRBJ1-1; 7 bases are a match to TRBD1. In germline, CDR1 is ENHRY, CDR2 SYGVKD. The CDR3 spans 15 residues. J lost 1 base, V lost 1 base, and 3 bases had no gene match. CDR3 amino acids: CAISELNRGNTEAFF. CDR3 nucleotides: TGTGCCATCAGTGAGTTAAACAGGGGGAACACTGAAGCTTTCTTT.

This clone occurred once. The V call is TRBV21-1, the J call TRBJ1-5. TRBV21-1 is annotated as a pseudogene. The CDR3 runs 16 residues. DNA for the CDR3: TGTGCCAGCAGCAAAGGTCTGAGGCAGGGAGGGCAGCCCCAGCATTTT. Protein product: CASSKGLRQGGQPQHF.